The 14 T cell receptor beta chains in this list originate from one sample, sequenced in a study of shared clonotypes between healthy human individuals. Profiled with immunoSEQ multiplex PCR; TCRdb holds only in-frame clones, not every one. The sample consists of 2 million to 3 million clones, 85% to 95% of them appearing once. Sequencing was done on a sample of naive CD4+ T cells sorted from blood. The subset denotes: CD45RA+ positively selected. Receptor source: a young man in good health.

CDR3 DNA sequence: TGTGCCAGCAGCCAAGATCGCGACAGGGAAATGTCTTACGAGCAGTACTTC. Protein product: CASSQDRDREMSYEQYF. V usage is TRBV14 and J usage is TRBJ2-7, with TRBD1 matching 7 bases. CDR3 length: 17 residues. Germline CDR1 and CDR2: SGHDN and FVKESK. Trimming cost V 0 bases and J 4 bases; bases outside gene matches: 12.

The V gene is TRBV30, the J gene TRBJ1-4; tentatively, D is TRBD1 (6 bases). V was shortened by 0 bases and J by 5 bases, with 13 bases between the two germline ends. The CDR3 loop spans 15 amino acids. From germline, CDR1 is GTSNPN and CDR2 SVGIG (reference sequence). The CDR3 DNA sequence: TGTGCCTGGAGTGTGGTAGGGACAAAGAATGAAAAACTGTTTTTT. Protein: CAWSVVGTKNEKLFF.

The chain joins TRBV12-5 to TRBJ2-2; no clear D gene. CDR1 is LGHNT and CDR2 is FRNRAP in the germline V gene. This CDR3 has 13 residues. V gave up 1 base and J gave up 6 bases, with 6 bases separating them. CDR3 amino acids: CASGLALAGELFF. CDR3 sequence (DNA): TGTGCTAGTGGTTTGGCCTTAGCCGGGGAGCTGTTTTTT.

The sample holds one count of this clone. The rearrangement uses TRBV15 and TRBJ2-1; 7 bases match TRBD1. CDR1 is LNHNV, CDR2 YYDKDF, per germline (reference sequence). Losses at the gene ends were 0 bases for V and 6 bases for J; bases not matched to a gene: 14. There are 18 residues in the CDR3. Here the CDR3 reads CATSRDEAGGTASNEQFF. In DNA, the CDR3 is TGTGCCACCAGCAGAGATGAAGCAGGGGGAACGGCAAGCAATGAGCAGTTCTTC.

The rearrangement links TRBV19 to TRBJ1-1, with 7 bases that match TRBD1. The junction had 10 bases not matched to a gene; V was cut back by 0 bases and J by 3 bases. Per germline, CDR1 LNHDA and CDR2 SQIVND (reference sequence). This CDR3 has 17 residues. The CDR3 loop reads CASSIDRGSSGDTEAFF. CDR3 coding DNA: TGTGCCAGTAGTATAGACAGGGGGTCCAGCGGTGACACTGAAGCTTTCTTT.

The count of this clone is one. The chain combines TRBV6-6 with TRBJ1-2; 7 bases line up with TRBD1. Germline lookup yields CDR1 MNHNY and CDR2 SVGAGI (reference sequence). V lost 7 bases to trimming and J lost 4 bases; unmatched junction nucleotides: 12. The CDR3 length is 15 residues. CDR3 protein: CASNTDRVGIYGYTF. The CDR3 nucleotides read TGTGCCAGCAACACCGACAGGGTTGGGATCTATGGCTACACCTTC.

The V and J genes are TRBV7-9 and TRBJ2-7, with D hard to call. This CDR3 spans 16 amino acids. V shed 1 base and J shed 0 bases, with 13 bases lying between them. The germline V gene has CDR1 SEHNR and CDR2 FQNEAQ (reference sequence). The chain's CDR3 is CASSLVAGSYSYEQYF. The CDR3 bases are TGTGCCAGCAGCTTAGTTGCAGGTTCCTACTCCTACGAGCAGTACTTC.

The chain employs TRBV5-1 and TRBJ2-7, with D tentatively TRBD1 or TRBD2 (5 bases each). V lost 0 bases and J 0 bases, leaving 16 bases between the germline ends. There are 17 residues in the CDR3. The germline V gene encodes CDR1 SGHRS and CDR2 YFSETQ. CDR3 nucleotide sequence: TGCGCCAGCAGCTTGGAAAAGGGACGTAGAAGCTCCTACGAGCAGTACTTC. Protein product: CASSLEKGRRSSYEQYF.

This clone appeared once. The rearrangement uses TRBV15 and TRBJ2-7; 11 nucleotides align to TRBD2. V lost 5 bases to trimming and J lost 2 bases; unmatched junction nucleotides: 5. The CDR3 is 15 residues long. Germline-derived CDR1 and CDR2 are LNHNV and YYDKDF (reference sequence). CDR3 protein: CATSRGTSGTYEQYF. CDR3 coding DNA: TGTGCCACCAGCCGAGGGACTAGCGGCACCTACGAGCAGTACTTC.

This clone was recorded only once. DNA of the CDR3: TGTGCCAGCACCCCACGGAGGGTGAGCTCCTACGAGCAGTACTTC. Its protein is CASTPRRVSSYEQYF. The chain is built from TRBV7-2 and TRBJ2-7; D is perhaps TRBD2 (6 bases). This CDR3 contains 15 residues. Between the trimmed V and J ends, which lost 7 bases and 0 bases, there was a span of 16 bases. Germline CDR1 SGHTA, CDR2 FQGNSA.

This clone is a singleton in its sample. The chain has TRBV7-8 and TRBJ2-5, with a weak D call TRBD1 (5 bases). CDR1 is SGHVS, CDR2 FQNEAQ, per germline. Trimming took 2 bases from V and 1 from J, leaving 5 bases between them. This CDR3 region has 13 residues. CDR3 protein: CASSLQGQETQYF. Written as DNA, the CDR3 is TGTGCCAGCAGCTTACAGGGCCAAGAGACCCAGTACTTC.

The chain is built from TRBV7-2 and TRBJ2-2, with a possible D match to TRBD2 (5 bases). Deletions cut 6 bases from V and 0 bases from J, with 20 bases between. The CDR3 extends over 18 amino acids. Per germline, CDR1 SGHTA and CDR2 FQGNSA. The CDR3 is CASSSHGKRIPNTGELFF. DNA for the CDR3: TGTGCCAGCAGTTCCCATGGCAAGCGGATACCGAACACCGGGGAGCTGTTTTTT.

V usage is TRBV5-1 and J usage is TRBJ2-7, with D perhaps TRBD2 (6 bases). In germline, CDR1 is SGHRS, CDR2 YFSETQ. The length of the CDR3 is 15 residues. V lost 2 bases, J lost 3 bases, and 15 bases lay in between. The CDR3 here is CASSFAGGGYYEQYF. The CDR3 nucleotides read TGCGCCAGCAGCTTTGCTGGTGGGGGGTACTACGAGCAGTACTTC. The full variable domain, in which reference TRBV5-1 and TRBJ2-7 provide the parts outside the CDR3, is KAGVTQTPRYLIKTRGQQVTLSCSPISGHRSVSWYQQTPGQGLQFLFEYFSETQRNKGNFPGRFSGRQFSNSRSEMNVSTLELGDSALYLCASSFAGGGYYEQYFGPGTRLTVT.

In regard to this clone: The same CDR3 also results from other DNA sequences found in this sample. The J gene is TRBJ2-7, the V gene TRBV2; D remains ambiguous. The germline V gene encodes CDR1 SNHLY and CDR2 FYNNEI. Trimming removed 4 bases from V and 2 bases from J, with 6 bases in between. This CDR3 is 12 amino acids long. The CDR3 nucleotides are TGTGCCAGCAGTGTACAGCCCTACGAGCAGTACTTC. Translating it yields CASSVQPYEQYF.